This T cell receptor beta chain was observed in a study of identical twins. This CDR3 is built from 15 residues. Trimming took 2 bases from V and 3 from J; bases not matched to a gene: 4. Germline loops: CDR1 MNHEY, CDR2 SVGAGI. TCRdb re-called the 5' RACE reads through MiXCR, storing one row per CDR3 protein. The sample lists 500,000 to 650,000 distinct CDR3 sequences; around 20% were seen once. This clonotype has just a few counts. The antigen remains undetermined. Study outcomes and limitations: Insertions ran lower in abundant cord blood beta clonotypes, though not in memory repertoires. Zero-insertion results could be subject to partial confounding by invariant MAIT and iNKT cells. Cross-sectional statistical analysis was relied on for the conclusions, without the same donors being followed.

The data also belong to a second study, concerning yellow fever vaccine responses in identical twins. From that second work: Reportedly, twins' vaccine T cell responses looked partly convergent and partly personalized.

The TCR comes from a woman younger than 30 in good health. The sequenced sample was CD4+ T cells sorted from blood. The V call is TRBV6-5, the J call TRBJ2-3, with 8 bases aligning to TRBD1. The CDR3 nucleotides read TGTGCCAGCAGTTACGAGAACAGGGGGACAGATACGCAGTATTTT. Protein: CASSYENRGTDTQYF.